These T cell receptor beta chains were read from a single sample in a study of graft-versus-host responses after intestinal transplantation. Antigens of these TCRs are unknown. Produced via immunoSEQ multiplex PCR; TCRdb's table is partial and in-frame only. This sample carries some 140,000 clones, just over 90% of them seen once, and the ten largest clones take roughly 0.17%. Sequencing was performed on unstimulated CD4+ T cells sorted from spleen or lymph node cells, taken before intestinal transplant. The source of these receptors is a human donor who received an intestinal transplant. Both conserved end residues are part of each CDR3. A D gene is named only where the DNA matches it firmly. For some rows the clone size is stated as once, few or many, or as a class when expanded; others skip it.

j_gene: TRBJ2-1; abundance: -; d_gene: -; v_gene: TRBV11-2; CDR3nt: TGTGCCAGCAGCTTTGCCAGGGTCGGATACAATGAGCAGTTCTTC; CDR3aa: CASSFARVGYNEQFF
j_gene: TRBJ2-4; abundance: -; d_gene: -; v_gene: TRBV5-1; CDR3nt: TGCGCCAGCAGCTTGGGCGGCGGGAACATTCAGTACTTC; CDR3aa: CASSLGGGNIQYF
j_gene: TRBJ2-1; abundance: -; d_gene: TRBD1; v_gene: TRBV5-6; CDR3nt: TGTGCCAGCAGCCCAGTGGACAGGCCCGACAATGAGCAGTTCTTC; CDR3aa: CASSPVDRPDNEQFF
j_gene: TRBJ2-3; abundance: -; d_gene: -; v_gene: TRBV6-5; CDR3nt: TGTGCCAGCAGGGGTTCAGCGAGGGCAGATACGCAGTATTTT; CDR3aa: CASRGSARADTQYF
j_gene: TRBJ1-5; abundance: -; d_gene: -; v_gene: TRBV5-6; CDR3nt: TGTGCCAGCAGCTTGGGCGGCGGTCAGCCCCAGCATTTT; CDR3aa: CASSLGGGQPQHF
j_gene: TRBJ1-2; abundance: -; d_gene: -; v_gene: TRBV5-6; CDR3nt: TGTGCCAGCAAAAACCCGGGGCTACACTATGGCTACACCTTC; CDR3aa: CASKNPGLHYGYTF
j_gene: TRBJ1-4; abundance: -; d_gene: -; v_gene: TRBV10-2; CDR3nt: TGCGCCAGCAGCGACCCATCCCAGGGGATGAGGCTGGGTAATGAAAAACTGTTTTTT; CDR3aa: CASSDPSQGMRLGNEKLFF
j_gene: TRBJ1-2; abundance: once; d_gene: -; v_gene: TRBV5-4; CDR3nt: TGTGCCAGCAGCTTACAGTCTCAGCGCGGCTACACCTTC; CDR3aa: CASSLQSQRGYTF
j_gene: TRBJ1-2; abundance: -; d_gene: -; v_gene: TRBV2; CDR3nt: TGTGCCAGTGTCCGGGGGAATGGCTACACCTTC; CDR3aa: CASVRGNGYTF
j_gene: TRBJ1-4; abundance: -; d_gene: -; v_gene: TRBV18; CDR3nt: TGTGCCAGCTCACCATCCACCCTAAGCAGTACTAATGAAAAACTGTTTTTT; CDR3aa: CASSPSTLSSTNEKLFF
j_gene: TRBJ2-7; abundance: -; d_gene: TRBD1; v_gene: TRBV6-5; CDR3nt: TGTGCCAGCTCCCCAGGGACAGCCTACGAGCAGTACTTC; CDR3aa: CASSPGTAYEQYF
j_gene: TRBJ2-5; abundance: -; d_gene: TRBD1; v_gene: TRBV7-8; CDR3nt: TGTGCCAGCAGCCGTTGGACAGGGGATAGGGAGACCCAGTACTTC; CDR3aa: CASSRWTGDRETQYF
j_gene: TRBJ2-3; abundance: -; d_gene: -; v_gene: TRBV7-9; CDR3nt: TGTGCCAGCAGCTCCGCCGGGACAGATACGCAGTATTTT; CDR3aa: CASSSAGTDTQYF
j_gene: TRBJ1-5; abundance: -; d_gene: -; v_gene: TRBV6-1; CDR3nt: TGTGCCAGCAGTACCAGTGGGTTCAGCAATCAGCCCCAGCATTTT; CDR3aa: CASSTSGFSNQPQHF
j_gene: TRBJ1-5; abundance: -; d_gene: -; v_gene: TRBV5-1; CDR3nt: TGCGCCAGCAGCTTGAGCAATCAGCCCCAGCATTTT; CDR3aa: CASSLSNQPQHF
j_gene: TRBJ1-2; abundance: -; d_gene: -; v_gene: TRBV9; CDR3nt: TGTGCCAGCAGCGTAGCCGGAACTTCTAACTATGGCTACACCTTC; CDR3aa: CASSVAGTSNYGYTF
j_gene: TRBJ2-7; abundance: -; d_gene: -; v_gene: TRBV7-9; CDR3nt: TGTGCCAGCAGCTTACAGGTTGCATCCTACGAGCAGTACTTC; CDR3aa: CASSLQVASYEQYF
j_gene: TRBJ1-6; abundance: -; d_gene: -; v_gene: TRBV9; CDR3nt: TGTGCCAGCAATCGAGCTGGCGGAGAGAATTCACCCCTCCACTTT; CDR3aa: CASNRAGGENSPLHF
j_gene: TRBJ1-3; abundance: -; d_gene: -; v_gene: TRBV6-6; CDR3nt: TGTGCCAGCAGTTACGAACGTCGAAAAGGAAACACCATATATTTT; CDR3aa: CASSYERRKGNTIYF
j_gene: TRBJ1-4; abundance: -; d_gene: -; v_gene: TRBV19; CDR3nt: TGTGCCAGTAGTAGCCCCCAGGGAGGGGAAAAACTGTTTTTT; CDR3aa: CASSSPQGGEKLFF
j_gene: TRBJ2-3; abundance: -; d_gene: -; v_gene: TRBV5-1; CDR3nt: TGCGCCAGCAGCTTGGCGGTGGTAGGGAGCACAGATACGCAGTATTTT; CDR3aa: CASSLAVVGSTDTQYF
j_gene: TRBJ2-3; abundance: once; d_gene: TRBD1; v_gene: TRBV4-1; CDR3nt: TGCGCCAGCAGCGACCCGGGACAGAAGTACACAGATACGCAGTATTTT; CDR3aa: CASSDPGQKYTDTQYF
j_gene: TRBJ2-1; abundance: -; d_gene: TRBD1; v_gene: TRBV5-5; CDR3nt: TGTGCCAGCAGCTTGGAACAGGGGGCGTACAATGAGCAGTTCTTC; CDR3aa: CASSLEQGAYNEQFF
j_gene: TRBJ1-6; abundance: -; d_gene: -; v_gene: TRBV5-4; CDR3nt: TGTGCCAGCAGCTTGCGGGGGGCCTTAGATTCACCCCTCCACTTT; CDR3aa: CASSLRGALDSPLHF
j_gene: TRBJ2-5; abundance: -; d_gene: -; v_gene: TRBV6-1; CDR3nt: TGTGCCAGTAGGGGGTATCAAGAGACCCAGTACTTC; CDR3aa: CASRGYQETQYF
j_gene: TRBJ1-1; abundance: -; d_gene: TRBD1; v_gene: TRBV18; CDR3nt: TGTGCCAGCTCACCCTCGCAAGGGGGCAACACTGAAGCTTTCTTT; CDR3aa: CASSPSQGGNTEAFF
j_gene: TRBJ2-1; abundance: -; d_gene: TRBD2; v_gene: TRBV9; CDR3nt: TGTGCCAGCAGCCCTACTAGCGAGGCCTACAATGAGCAGTTCTTC; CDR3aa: CASSPTSEAYNEQFF
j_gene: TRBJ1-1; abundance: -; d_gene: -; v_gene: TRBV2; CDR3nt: TGTGCCAGCACTCTACAGGCGTTGAACACTGAAGCTTTCTTT; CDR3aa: CASTLQALNTEAFF
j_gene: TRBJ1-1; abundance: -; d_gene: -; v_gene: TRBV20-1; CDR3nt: TGCAGTGCCAGGGTCACTGAAGCTTTCTTT; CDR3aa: CSARVTEAFF
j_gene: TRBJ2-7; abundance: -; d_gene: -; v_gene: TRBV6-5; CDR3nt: TGTGCCAGCAGTCGTGACAGGCCGACTTCCTACGAGCAGTACTTC; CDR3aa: CASSRDRPTSYEQYF
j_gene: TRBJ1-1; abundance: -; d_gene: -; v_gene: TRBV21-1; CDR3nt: TGTGCCAGCTTGGGACAGTTGAACACTGAAGCTTTCTTT; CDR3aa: CASLGQLNTEAFF
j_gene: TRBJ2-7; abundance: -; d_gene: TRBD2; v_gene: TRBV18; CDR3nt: TGTGCCAGCTCACCCGGGACTAGCGGGTTCTACTACGAGCAGTACTTC; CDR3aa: CASSPGTSGFYYEQYF
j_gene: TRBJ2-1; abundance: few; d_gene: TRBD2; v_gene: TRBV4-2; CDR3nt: TGTGCCAGCAGCCAAGATCGCGGGGGTCCCTACAATGAGCAGTTCTTC; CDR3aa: CASSQDRGGPYNEQFF
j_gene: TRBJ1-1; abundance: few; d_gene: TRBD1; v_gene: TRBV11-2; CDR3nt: TGTGCCAGCAGCCCCGGGACAGGGCGGACTGAAGCTTTCTTT; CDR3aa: CASSPGTGRTEAFF
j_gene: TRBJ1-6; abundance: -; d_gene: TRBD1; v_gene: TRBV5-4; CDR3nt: TGTGCCAGCAGCCCGGGACAGGGATATAATTCACCCCTCCACTTT; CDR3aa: CASSPGQGYNSPLHF
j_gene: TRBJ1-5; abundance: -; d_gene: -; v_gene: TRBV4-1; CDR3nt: TGCGCCAGCAGCCAAATCCCCGGGACCTCTCAGCCCCAGCATTTT; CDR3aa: CASSQIPGTSQPQHF
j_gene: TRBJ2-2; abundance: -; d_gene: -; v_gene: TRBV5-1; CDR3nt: TGCGCCAGCAGCCTTCGGTTCCAGGGTGACGGGGAGCTGTTTTTT; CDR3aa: CASSLRFQGDGELFF
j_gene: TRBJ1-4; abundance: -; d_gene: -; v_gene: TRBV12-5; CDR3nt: TGTGCTAGTATGGTTGGTGAAAAACTGTTTTTT; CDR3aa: CASMVGEKLFF
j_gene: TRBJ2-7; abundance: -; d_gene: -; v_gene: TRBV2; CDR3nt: TGTGCCAGCAGTGCCCAGGGGCTTTCCTACGAGCAGTACTTC; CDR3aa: CASSAQGLSYEQYF
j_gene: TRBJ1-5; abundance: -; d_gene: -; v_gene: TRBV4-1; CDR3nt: TGCGCCAGCAGCCAAGGGAGGGGGAGGGACCCCCAGCATTTT; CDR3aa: CASSQGRGRDPQHF
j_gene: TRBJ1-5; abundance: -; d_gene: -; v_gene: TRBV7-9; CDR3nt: TGTGCCAGCAGCTTAGAGGGTCAGCCCCAGCATTTT; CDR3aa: CASSLEGQPQHF
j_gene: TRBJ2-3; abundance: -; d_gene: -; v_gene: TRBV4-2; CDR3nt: TGTGCCAGCAGCCAAGAATCTAGCACAGATACGCAGTATTTT; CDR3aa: CASSQESSTDTQYF
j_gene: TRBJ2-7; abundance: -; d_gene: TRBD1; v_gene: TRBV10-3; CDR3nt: TGTGCCACTCTCAGTTCTACCGGGACAGGGAAGACCTACGAGCAGTACTTC; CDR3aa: CATLSSTGTGKTYEQYF
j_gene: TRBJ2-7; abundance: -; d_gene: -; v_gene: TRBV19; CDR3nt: TGTGCCAGTAGCCCAACTGGAAGGGGATTACAAGACGAGCAGTACTTC; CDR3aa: CASSPTGRGLQDEQYF
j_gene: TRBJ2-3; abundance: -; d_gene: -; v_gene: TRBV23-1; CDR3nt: TGCGCCAGCAGTCACAAAATAGTCAGTTCGGTCACAGATACGCAGTATTTT; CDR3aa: CASSHKIVSSVTDTQYF
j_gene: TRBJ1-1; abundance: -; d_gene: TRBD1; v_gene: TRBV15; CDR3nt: TGTGCCACCAGCAGGGCTCCGGGACAGGGGAGGACTGAAGCTTTCTTT; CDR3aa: CATSRAPGQGRTEAFF
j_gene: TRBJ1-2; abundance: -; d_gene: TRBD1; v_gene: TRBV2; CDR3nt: TGTGCCAGCGCTGGTCAGGGGGCGCGGGGTCTCTATGGCTACACCTTC; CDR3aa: CASAGQGARGLYGYTF
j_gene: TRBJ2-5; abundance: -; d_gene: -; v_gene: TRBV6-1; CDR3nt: TGTGCCAGCAGCCGAAGCAGAATGCAAGAGACCCAGTACTTC; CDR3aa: CASSRSRMQETQYF